This T cell receptor (beta chain) was identified in a study of OX40 agonist ivuxolimab in advanced cancers. Overall study: Those treated in dose escalation had hepatocellular carcinoma, melanoma, renal cell cancer or head and neck cancer.

General study findings and limits: Blood T cells, both CD4+ and CD8+, expanded clonally by week 6 at 0.1 to 3.0 mg/kg.

For this clone: What it binds is not known.

TCRdb's copy holds only in-frame clones and misses some; the assay was immunoSEQ multiplex PCR. Of roughly 98,000 clones in the sample, about 86% were seen once. Losses at the gene ends were 3 bases for V and 2 bases for J; bases not matched to a gene: 4. The CDR3 runs to 16 residues. Germline lookup yields CDR1 SGHTA and CDR2 FQGNSA. This TCR was sampled from an adult with an advanced solid tumor such as melanoma, head and neck, liver or kidney cancer. The sequenced sample was CD4+ or CD8+ T cells sorted from blood, obtained in a trial of the OX40 agonist ivuxolimab. This rearrangement joins TRBV7-2 to TRBJ1-3, with 10 bases aligning to TRBD1. The CDR3 nucleotides are TGTGCCAGCAGCTTTCGACAGGGGGCGGCTGGAAACACCATATATTTT. Amino acid sequence: CASSFRQGAAGNTIYF.